A selection of T cell receptor beta chains follows, all from one sample in a study of blood T cells in healthy people across ages. TCRdb re-analysed the 5' RACE reads in MiXCR, keeping a single row per CDR3 protein. Counted here are around 800,000 distinct CDR3 sequences, roughly 24% occurring once; the ten biggest clones make up about 2.9%. These data were also filed under a second study, of T cells of mothers and their children.

Sequences were obtained from blood. These receptors were collected from a boy younger than 18 in good health. Both conserved end residues are part of each CDR3. D genes are given only for firm matches. Clone size is shown for a subset of rows, as once, few, many or a class of expanded clone.

v_call,j_call,clone_size,d_call,cdr3_nt,cdr3_aa
TRBV5-1,TRBJ2-3,.,.,TGCGCCAGCAGAAATTCGGTCCCAGATACGCAGTATTTT,CASRNSVPDTQYF
TRBV29-1,TRBJ2-6,.,.,TGCAGCGTTGAGGGGGAATTGGACTCTGGGGCCAACGTCCTGACTTTC,CSVEGELDSGANVLTF
TRBV5-1,TRBJ2-5,.,.,TGCGCCAGCGGCCCGGGACCCCAAGAGACCCAGTACTTC,CASGPGPQETQYF
TRBV9,TRBJ2-5,.,.,TGTGCCAGCAGCGTAGATCCTCGGGAGACCCAGTACTTC,CASSVDPRETQYF
TRBV20-1,TRBJ2-1,.,TRBD2,TGCAGTGCCATCGGACTAGCGGGGGTTGAGCAGTTCTTC,CSAIGLAGVEQFF
TRBV29-1,TRBJ2-5,many,TRBD2,TGCAGCGTTGAAGGACTAGCGGGACTAGGAGGAGAGACCCAGTACTTC,CSVEGLAGLGGETQYF
TRBV18,TRBJ1-1,.,.,TGTGCCAGCTCACCACTCCGGACAGATATCATGAACACTGAAGCTTTCTTT,CASSPLRTDIMNTEAFF
TRBV18,TRBJ1-4,few,.,TGTGCCAGCTCAGGGCCAGCGGAAAAACTGTTTTTT,CASSGPAEKLFF
TRBV12-3/TRBV12-4,TRBJ2-3,.,TRBD1,TGTGCCAGCAGTTTAGAGGGTAGAGGGGGCACAGATACGGAGTATTTT,CASSLEGRGGTDTEYF
TRBV20-1,TRBJ2-7,.,.,TGCAGTGCTTGGGACGGCCGCTACGAGCAGTACTTC,CSAWDGRYEQYF
TRBV20-1,TRBJ2-1,.,.,TGCAGTGCTCGACACACCTACAATGAGCAGTTCTTC,CSARHTYNEQFF
TRBV30,TRBJ2-5,.,.,TGTGCCTGGAGAAGCTCGGCGTTGGCGACCCAGTACTTC,CAWRSSALATQYF
TRBV18,TRBJ1-1,once,.,TGTGCCAGCTCACCATCGATCGAGGGGTATGCCCTAAAAGCTTTCTTT,CASSPSIEGYALKAFF
TRBV28,TRBJ2-5,few,TRBD1,TGTGCCAGCAGTCAAGGAGACAGGGCAGAGACCCAGTACTTC,CASSQGDRAETQYF
TRBV3-1,TRBJ2-7,many,.,TGTGCCAGCAGCCCCTACGAGCAGTACTTC,CASSPYEQYF
TRBV12-3/TRBV12-4,TRBJ1-2,few,.,TGTGCCAGCAGTTTAGCGCGGCAGCCTAACTATGGCTACACCTTC,CASSLARQPNYGYTF
TRBV15,TRBJ2-5,few,TRBD1,TGTGCCACCAGCAGAGATAAGGGGACAGGGGCAGAGACCCAGTACTTC,CATSRDKGTGAETQYF
TRBV20-1,TRBJ2-3,few,.,TGCAGTGCGAACAGGGAAACAGATACGCAGTATTTT,CSANRETDTQYF
TRBV12-5,TRBJ2-4,.,.,TGTGCTAGTGGTTCCCGACAGGGAGGAGACATTCAGTACTTC,CASGSRQGGDIQYF
TRBV12-3/TRBV12-4,TRBJ1-3,few,TRBD1,TGTGCCAGCAGTTTCTCACCCCGACAGGGTTTAAGAAACACCATATATTTT,CASSFSPRQGLRNTIYF
TRBV7-8,TRBJ1-5,.,.,TGTGCCAGCAGCCCCCAGACGAGGGACAGCAATCAGCCCCAGCATTTT,CASSPQTRDSNQPQHF
TRBV12-3/TRBV12-4,TRBJ2-7,few,.,TGTGCCAGCAGTCCTCCCCGGGGGCCTAAATGGTTC,CASSPPRGPKWF
TRBV19,TRBJ2-1,few,.,TGTGCCAGTAGTATAGGAGGAGCCTACAATGAGCAGTTCTTC,CASSIGGAYNEQFF
TRBV4-1,TRBJ1-2,few,.,TGCGCCAGCAGCCAAGGGCAGGACGGCTATGGCTACACCTTC,CASSQGQDGYGYTF
TRBV20-1,TRBJ2-5,.,TRBD2,TGCAGTGCGGCTGGACTAGCCAAACAAGAGACCCAGTACTTC,CSAAGLAKQETQYF
TRBV10-2,TRBJ2-1,few,TRBD1,TGCGCCACGACGACCGGGACAGTATACAATGAGCAGTTCTTC,CATTTGTVYNEQFF
TRBV24-1,TRBJ2-2,few,TRBD1,TGTGCCACCAGTGACCCAGGGGGCCAGAACACCGGGGAGCTGTTTTTT,CATSDPGGQNTGELFF
TRBV11-1,TRBJ2-5,.,.,TGTGCCAGCAGCTTAGAGCCACGGGTGGTGGAAGAGACCCAGTACTTC,CASSLEPRVVEETQYF
TRBV6-5,TRBJ2-7,.,TRBD2,TGTGCCAGCAATCGGGGGGACTCCTACGAGCAGTACTTC,CASNRGDSYEQYF
TRBV4-1,TRBJ2-1,few,.,TGCGCCAGCAGCCAAGTGACAGCGGCCGACAATGAGCAGTTCTTC,CASSQVTAADNEQFF
TRBV5-1,TRBJ2-1,few,.,TGCGCCAGCAGATCGACGACGGTAGCCTACAATGAGCAGTTCTTC,CASRSTTVAYNEQFF
TRBV6-2/TRBV6-3,TRBJ2-6,few,.,TGTGCCAGCAGTTACTCGATCGGCCAGACCGGGGCCAACGTCCTGACTTTC,CASSYSIGQTGANVLTF
TRBV6-6,TRBJ2-7,.,TRBD2,TGTGCCAGCAGTTACTTCCTAGCGGGGGTCCTGACCTACGAGCAGTACTTC,CASSYFLAGVLTYEQYF
TRBV12-3/TRBV12-4,TRBJ1-1,.,.,TGTGCCAGCAGTTCACCGCCTGGGAGGGGCTTAGGGACTGAAGCTTTCTTT,CASSSPPGRGLGTEAFF
TRBV29-1,TRBJ1-1,.,.,TGCAGCGTTGAGGGCGGACCGGAAGCTTTCTTT,CSVEGGPEAFF
TRBV28,TRBJ2-7,few,.,TGTGCCAGCAGTGACCTAGGACGGCAGTACTTC,CASSDLGRQYF
TRBV20-1,TRBJ2-5,few,.,TGCAGTGCTGGAGGGGCCTCCACGGGAGAGACCCAGTACTTC,CSAGGASTGETQYF
TRBV9,TRBJ2-5,.,.,TGTGCCAGCAGCGTAGACCCTCTAGGGGGGGAGACCCAGTACTTC,CASSVDPLGGETQYF
TRBV6-2/TRBV6-3,TRBJ1-2,.,.,TGTGCCAGCAGTTACTCGCCGGGTTCAGGCTACACCTTC,CASSYSPGSGYTF
TRBV12-3/TRBV12-4,TRBJ2-4,.,.,TGTGCCAGCAGTTTAGGGGGCGACATGAGCGGCATTCAGTACTTC,CASSLGGDMSGIQYF
TRBV27,TRBJ2-1,few,TRBD2,TGTGCCAGCAGAGAGCTCTCAGCGGGGGACTATGGGGAGCAGTTCTTC,CASRELSAGDYGEQFF
TRBV20-1,TRBJ2-6,.,.,TGCAGTGCCGGCTTTATCTCTGGGGCCAACGTCCTGACTTTC,CSAGFISGANVLTF
TRBV18,TRBJ2-5,.,TRBD1,TGTGCCAGCTCACCACCTTCTGGACAGGAAGAGACCCAGTACTTC,CASSPPSGQEETQYF
TRBV12-3/TRBV12-4,TRBJ2-2,.,.,TGTGCCAGCAGTTCCGGGACCCTAAGGGCCGGGGAGCTGTTTTTT,CASSSGTLRAGELFF
TRBV25-1,TRBJ2-5,few,.,TGTGCCAGCAGTGAACCGGGGGGCGAGGCGACCCAGTACTTC,CASSEPGGEATQYF
TRBV12-3/TRBV12-4,TRBJ1-6,few,.,TGTGCCAGCGGGTCAGGGGATAATTCACCCCTCCACTTT,CASGSGDNSPLHF
TRBV12-3/TRBV12-4,TRBJ1-3,.,.,TGTGCCAGCAGTTTAGCGTGGGGGGGGCAGGGAGAGAACACCATATATTTT,CASSLAWGGQGENTIYF